Listed below are T cell receptor beta chains from one sample, sequenced in a study of blood T cell repertoires in COVID-19. Sequenced by immunoSEQ multiplex PCR; TCRdb stores in-frame clones only, minus some. The sample lists 250,000 to 350,000 clones, approximately 84% seen once, with roughly 1.5% in the top ten. The sequenced material came from peripheral blood. The source is a human donor with COVID-19, enrolled during active disease. The donor label of this sample is uncertain. Each CDR3 is given with its conserved first and last residue. The order of the fields is clone size, J gene, V gene, CDR3 protein. Expanded clones get a size class; other rows say once, few or many, or leave the size out.

NA	TRBJ2-7	TRBV18	CASSPDGNYEQYF
NA	TRBJ1-2	TRBV5-5	CASSLALGQLANYGYTF
NA	TRBJ2-5	TRBV5-1	CASSLGLAGQETQYF
NA	TRBJ2-4	TRBV15	CATSRGQGADIQYF
NA	TRBJ2-1	TRBV28	CASSLVGSSYNEQFF
once	TRBJ2-7	TRBV19	CASSRGDRLSYEQYF
NA	TRBJ1-1	TRBV7-3	CASSSDRGTEAFF
NA	TRBJ1-2	TRBV5-1	CASSLTLDYGYTF
NA	TRBJ1-5	TRBV19	CASNRVNQPQHF
few	TRBJ1-1	TRBV27	CASSLDRVNTEAFF
NA	TRBJ2-1	TRBV21-1	CASSNPGLAGYEQFF
NA	TRBJ2-1	TRBV9	CASSPGGLDEQFF
NA	TRBJ1-4	TRBV2	CATTGVSNEKLFF
NA	TRBJ1-3	TRBV28	CASRDSLGGNTIYF
NA	TRBJ2-7	TRBV5-6	CASSLSFTYEQYF
NA	TRBJ1-6	TRBV2	CASVLDSYSPLHF